The T cell receptor beta chain under discussion was sequenced for a study of blood T cell repertoires in COVID-19. Study overall: Specimens from acute and convalescent COVID-19 originated in the United States, Italy and Spain. From T cells, B-cell-depleted T cells, or PBMCs came the material, which was cDNA or gDNA.

In the original workflow: Nucleated cell number was recorded as an estimate derived from reference gene primer amplification. Repertoires were generated with immunoSEQ multiplex PCR, while TCRdb's copy carries only in-frame clones and drops some. The DNA was the basis for D and trimming; V, J and clone size are from that table. The sample consists of 70,000 to 100,000 clones, approximately 85% of them appearing once. V shed 5 bases, J shed 6 bases, and the junction held 11 bases outside the gene matches. The CDR3 is made up of 16 amino acids. The V gene's germline CDR1 is SGHTA and CDR2 FQGTGA. This chain joins TRBV7-3 and TRBJ2-2; TRBD2 agrees at 8 bases. Specimen: peripheral blood. The TCR was taken from a human donor in a cohort sampled during active COVID-19. CDR3 DNA sequence: TGTGCCAGCAGCCCCCGAAGCGGGAGAAGCCCCGGGGAGCTGTTTTTT. As protein: CASSPRSGRSPGELFF.